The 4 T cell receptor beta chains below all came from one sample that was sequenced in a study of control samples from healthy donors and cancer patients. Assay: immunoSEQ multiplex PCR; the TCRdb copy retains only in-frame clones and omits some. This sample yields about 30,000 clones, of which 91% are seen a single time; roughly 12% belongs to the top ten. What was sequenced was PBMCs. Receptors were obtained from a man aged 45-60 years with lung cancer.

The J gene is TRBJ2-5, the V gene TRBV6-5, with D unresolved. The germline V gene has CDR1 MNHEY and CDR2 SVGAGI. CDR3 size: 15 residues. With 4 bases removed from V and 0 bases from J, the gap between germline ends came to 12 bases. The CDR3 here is CASSFLRSYQETQYF. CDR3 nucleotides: TGTGCCAGCAGTTTCCTCCGGTCGTACCAAGAGACCCAGTACTTC.

The CDR3 nucleotides read TGTGCCAGCTCACCACCGACAGTGAACACTGAAGCTTTCTTT. The encoded protein is CASSPPTVNTEAFF. The gene calls are TRBV18 and TRBJ1-1; tentatively, D is TRBD1 (5 bases). The V gene's germline CDR1 is KGHSH and CDR2 LQKENI. The CDR3 has 14 amino acids. Trimming shortened V by 0 bases and J by 0 bases, and 5 bases separated the two germline ends.

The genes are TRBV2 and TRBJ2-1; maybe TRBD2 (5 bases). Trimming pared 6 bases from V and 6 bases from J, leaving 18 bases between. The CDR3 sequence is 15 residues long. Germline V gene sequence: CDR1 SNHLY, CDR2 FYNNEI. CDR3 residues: CASRERWERRNEQFF. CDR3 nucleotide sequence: TGTGCCAGCAGGGAGAGGTGGGAGCGCCGCAATGAGCAGTTCTTC.

The CDR3 bases are TGCGCCAGCAGCCGGACTAGCGGGGGCTACAATGAGCAGTTCTTC. This gives the protein CASSRTSGGYNEQFF. The V gene is TRBV4-1, the J gene TRBJ2-1; 13 bases fit TRBD2. Germline V gene data show CDR1 as MGHRA and CDR2 as YSYEKL. V dropped 4 bases and J dropped 3; count of bases not matched to a gene: 0. This CDR3 is 15 amino acids long.